These 5 T cell receptor beta chains originate from one sample sequenced in a study of cytotoxic CD8 clonotypes in ibrutinib-treated CLL. TCRdb's copy holds only in-frame clones and misses some; the assay was immunoSEQ multiplex PCR. Of more than 200,000 clones in the sample, around 70% were seen once. Sample: PBMCs, taken after 24 months of ibrutinib treatment. All receptors derive from a human donor with chronic lymphocytic leukemia.

This clone was seen a handful of times. J is TRBJ2-7 and V is TRBV19, with TRBD1 matching over 10 bases. CDR3 length: 15 amino acids. Unmatched junction bases numbered 8, after V lost 6 bases and J lost 3 bases. Per germline, CDR1 LNHDA and CDR2 SQIVND (reference sequence). The CDR3 is CASSSTGTGVYEQYF. DNA for the CDR3: TGTGCCAGTAGCTCGACCGGGACAGGGGTCTACGAGCAGTACTTC.

This chain joins TRBV28 and TRBJ2-7; D may be TRBD1 (6 bases). The germline V gene encodes CDR1 MDHEN and CDR2 SYDVKM. The CDR3 has 15 amino acids. V was trimmed by 5 bases and J by 5 bases, leaving 19 bases between them. The CDR3 spells CASSPPRTGIHEQYF. In nucleotides, the CDR3 is TGTGCCAGCAGTCCCCCGCGTACAGGGATCCACGAGCAGTACTTC.

This chain connects TRBV6-6 to TRBJ2-3, with D possibly being TRBD2 (5 bases). The CDR3 is 13 residues long. CDR1 and CDR2 (germline): MNHNY, SVGAGI (reference sequence). Trimming shortened V by 5 bases and J by 0 bases, and 6 bases separated the two germline ends. CDR3 DNA sequence: TGTGCCAGCAGTCGGGGAAGCACAGATACGCAGTATTTT. Protein product: CASSRGSTDTQYF.

The chain is built from TRBV7-9 and TRBJ1-1; maybe TRBD1 (5 bases). The V and J ends lost 2 bases and 4 bases respectively, with 11 bases between them. Germline assignment: CDR1 SEHNR and CDR2 FQNEAQ (reference sequence). The CDR3 has 14 residues. CDR3 nucleotides: TGTGCCAGCAGCTTAACAGGTCGCACCACTGAAGCTTTCTTT. Protein: CASSLTGRTTEAFF. Drawing the rest from reference TRBV7-9 and TRBJ1-1, the complete variable domain is DTGVSQNPRHKITKRGQNVTFRCDPISEHNRLYWYRQTLGQGPEFLTYFQNEAQLEKSRLLSDRFSAERPKGSFSTLEIQRTEQGDSAMYLCASSLTGRTTEAFFGQGTRLTVV.

The J gene is TRBJ1-1, the V gene TRBV27; TRBD1 is a possible D gene (5 bases). The CDR3 contains 11 residues. Germline loops: CDR1 MNHEY, CDR2 SMNVEV (reference sequence). Trimming took off 11 bases at V and 5 bases at J, with 12 bases between the two ends. The CDR3 nucleotides are TGTGCCGTCAATCGGGGGACTGAAGCTTTCTTT. Translated, it gives CAVNRGTEAFF.